This entry features one T cell receptor (beta chain) sequence. The source of the sample is a study of shared clonotypes between healthy human individuals. This CDR3 has 15 amino acids. The germline V gene encodes CDR1 SEHNR and CDR2 FQNEAQ (reference sequence). Trimming left V 11 bases short and J 1 base short, with 20 bases between. Sequencing was performed with immunoSEQ multiplex PCR; in TCRdb, only in-frame clones are kept and a portion is missing. Of around 2.1 million clones detected, approximately 96% appear once; the ten largest clones hold around 0.13%. The sequence came from a man younger than 35 in good health. Sequenced sample: naive CD4+ T cells sorted from blood. The subset here: CD45RA+ positively selected. The chain has TRBV7-9 and TRBJ1-1; no clear D gene. The CDR3 region is CAFFGITTTNTEAFF. DNA of the CDR3: TGTGCCTTCTTTGGCATAACGACAACGAACACTGAAGCTTTCTTT.